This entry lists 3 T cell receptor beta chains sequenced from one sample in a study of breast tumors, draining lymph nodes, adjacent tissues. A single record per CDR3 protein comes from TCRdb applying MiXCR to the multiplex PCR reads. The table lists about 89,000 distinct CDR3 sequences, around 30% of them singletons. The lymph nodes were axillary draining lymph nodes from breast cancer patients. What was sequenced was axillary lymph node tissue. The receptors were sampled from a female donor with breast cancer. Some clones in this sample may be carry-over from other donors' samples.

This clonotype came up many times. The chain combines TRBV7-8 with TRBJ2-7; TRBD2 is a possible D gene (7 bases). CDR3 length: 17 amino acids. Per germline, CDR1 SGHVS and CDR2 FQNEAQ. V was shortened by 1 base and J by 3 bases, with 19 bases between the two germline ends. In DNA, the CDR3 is TGTGCCAGCAGCTTAGTTACAGGGCCTAGCGGAAACTACGAGCAGTACTTC. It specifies CASSLVTGPSGNYEQYF.

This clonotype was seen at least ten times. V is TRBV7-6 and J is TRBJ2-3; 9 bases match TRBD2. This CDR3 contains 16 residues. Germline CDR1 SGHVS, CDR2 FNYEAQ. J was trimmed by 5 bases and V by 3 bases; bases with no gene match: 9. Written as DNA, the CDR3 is TGTGCCAGCAGCTTGAATAGCGGGAGTGGGCAAGATACGCAGTATTTT. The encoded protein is CASSLNSGSGQDTQYF.

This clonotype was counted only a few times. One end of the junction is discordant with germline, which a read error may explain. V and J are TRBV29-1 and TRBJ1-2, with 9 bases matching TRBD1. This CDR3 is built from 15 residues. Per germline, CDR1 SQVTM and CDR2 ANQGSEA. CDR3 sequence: CSVEATGTGNYGCTF. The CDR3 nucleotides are TGCAGCGTTGAAGCTACAGGGACAGGGAACTATGGCTGCACCTTC.